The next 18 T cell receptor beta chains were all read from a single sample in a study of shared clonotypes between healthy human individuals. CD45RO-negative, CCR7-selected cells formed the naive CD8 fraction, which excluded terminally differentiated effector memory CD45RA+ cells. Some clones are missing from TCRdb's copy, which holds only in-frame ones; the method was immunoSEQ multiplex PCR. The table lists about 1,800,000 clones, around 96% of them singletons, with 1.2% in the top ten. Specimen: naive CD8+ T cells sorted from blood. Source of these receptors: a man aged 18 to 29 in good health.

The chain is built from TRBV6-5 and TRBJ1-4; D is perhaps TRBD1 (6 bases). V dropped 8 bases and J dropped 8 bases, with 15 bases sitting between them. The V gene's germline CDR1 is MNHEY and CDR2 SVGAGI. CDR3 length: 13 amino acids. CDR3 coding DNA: TGTGCCAGCCAAGGGACACCAGTGGAAAAACTGTTTTTT. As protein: CASQGTPVEKLFF.

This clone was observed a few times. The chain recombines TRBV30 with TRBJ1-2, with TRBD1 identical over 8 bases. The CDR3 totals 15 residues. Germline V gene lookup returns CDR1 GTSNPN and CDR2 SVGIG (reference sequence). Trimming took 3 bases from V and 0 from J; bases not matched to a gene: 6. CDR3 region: CAWSEGTGANYGYTF. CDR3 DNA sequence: TGTGCCTGGAGCGAAGGGACAGGCGCTAACTATGGCTACACCTTC.

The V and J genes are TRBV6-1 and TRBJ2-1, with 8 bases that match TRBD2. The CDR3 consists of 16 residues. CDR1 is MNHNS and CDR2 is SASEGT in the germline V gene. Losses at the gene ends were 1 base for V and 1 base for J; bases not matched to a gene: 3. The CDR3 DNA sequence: TGTGCCAGCAGTGAAGGTACGGGGGGGTCCTACAATGAGCAGTTCTTC. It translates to CASSEGTGGSYNEQFF.

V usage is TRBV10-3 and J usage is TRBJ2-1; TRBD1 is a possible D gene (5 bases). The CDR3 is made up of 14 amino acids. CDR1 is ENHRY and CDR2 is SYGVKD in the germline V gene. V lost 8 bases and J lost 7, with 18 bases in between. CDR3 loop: CAIGEGRAANEQFF. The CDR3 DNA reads TGTGCCATCGGCGAAGGCAGGGCGGCAAATGAGCAGTTCTTC.

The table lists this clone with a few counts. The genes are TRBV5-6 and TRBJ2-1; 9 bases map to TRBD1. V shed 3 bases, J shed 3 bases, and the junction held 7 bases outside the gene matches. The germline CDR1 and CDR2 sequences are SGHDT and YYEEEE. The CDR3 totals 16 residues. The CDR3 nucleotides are TGTGCCAGCAGCTACACCGGGACAGGGCTCTACAATGAGCAGTTCTTC. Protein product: CASSYTGTGLYNEQFF. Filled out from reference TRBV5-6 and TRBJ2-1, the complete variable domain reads DAGVTQSPTHLIKTRGQQVTLRCSPKSGHDTVSWYQQALGQGPQFIFQYYEEEERQRGNFPDRFSGHQFPNYSSELNVNALLLGDSALYLCASSYTGTGLYNEQFFGPGTRLTVL.

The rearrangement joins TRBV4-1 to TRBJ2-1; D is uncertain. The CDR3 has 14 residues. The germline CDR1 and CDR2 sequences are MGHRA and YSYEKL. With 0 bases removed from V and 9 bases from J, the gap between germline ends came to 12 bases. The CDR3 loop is CASSQDRTEGEQFF. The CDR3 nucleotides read TGCGCCAGCAGCCAAGATAGGACCGAAGGTGAGCAGTTCTTC.

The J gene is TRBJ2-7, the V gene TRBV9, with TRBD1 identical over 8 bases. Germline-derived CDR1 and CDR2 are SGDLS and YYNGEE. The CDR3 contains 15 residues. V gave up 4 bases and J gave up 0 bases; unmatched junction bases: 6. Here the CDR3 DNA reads TGTGCCAGCAGCCCGAGGGACAGGAGCTCCTACGAGCAGTACTTC. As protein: CASSPRDRSSYEQYF.

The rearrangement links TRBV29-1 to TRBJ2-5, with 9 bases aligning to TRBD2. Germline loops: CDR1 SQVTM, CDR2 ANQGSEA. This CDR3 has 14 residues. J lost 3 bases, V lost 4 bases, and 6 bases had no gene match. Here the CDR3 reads CSVVGLAGEETQYF. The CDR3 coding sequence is TGCAGCGTTGTTGGGTTAGCGGGAGAAGAGACCCAGTACTTC.

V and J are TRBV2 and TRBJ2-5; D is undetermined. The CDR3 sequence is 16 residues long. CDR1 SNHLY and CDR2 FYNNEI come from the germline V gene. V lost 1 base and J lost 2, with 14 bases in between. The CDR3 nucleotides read TGTGCCAGCAGTGAAGGCTCGTCGATCTTGCAAGAGACCCAGTACTTC. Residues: CASSEGSSILQETQYF.

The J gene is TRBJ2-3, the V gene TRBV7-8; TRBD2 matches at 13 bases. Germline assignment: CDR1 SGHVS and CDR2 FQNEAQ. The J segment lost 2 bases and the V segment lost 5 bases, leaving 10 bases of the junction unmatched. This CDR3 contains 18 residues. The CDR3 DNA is TGTGCCAGCAGCGGGGGGTGGACTAGCGGGAGACCCACAGATACGCAGTATTTT. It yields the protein CASSGGWTSGRPTDTQYF.

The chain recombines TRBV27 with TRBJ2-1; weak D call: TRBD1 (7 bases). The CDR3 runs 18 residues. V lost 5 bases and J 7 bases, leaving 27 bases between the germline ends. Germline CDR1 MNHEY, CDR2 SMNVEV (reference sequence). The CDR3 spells CASSRAPGGQGGGNEQFF. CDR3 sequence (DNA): TGTGCCAGCAGTAGAGCCCCTGGGGGGCAGGGGGGAGGAAATGAGCAGTTCTTC.

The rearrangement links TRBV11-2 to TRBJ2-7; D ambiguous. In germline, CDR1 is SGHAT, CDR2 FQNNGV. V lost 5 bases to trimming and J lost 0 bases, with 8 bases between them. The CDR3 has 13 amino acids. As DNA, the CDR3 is TGTGCCAGCAGCGGAGCTCCCTCCTACGAGCAGTACTTC. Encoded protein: CASSGAPSYEQYF.

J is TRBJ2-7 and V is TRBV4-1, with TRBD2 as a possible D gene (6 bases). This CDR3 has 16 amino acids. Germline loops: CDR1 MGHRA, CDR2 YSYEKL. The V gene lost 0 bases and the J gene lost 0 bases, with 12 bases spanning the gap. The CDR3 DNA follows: TGCGCCAGCAGCCAAGATCGATGGGGGGACTCCTACGAGCAGTACTTC. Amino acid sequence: CASSQDRWGDSYEQYF.

The CDR3: CASSWASGGPSVGETQYF. CDR3 in DNA: TGTGCCAGCAGCTGGGCTAGCGGGGGCCCATCGGTTGGAGAGACCCAGTACTTC. This chain connects TRBV5-6 to TRBJ2-5, with TRBD2 identical over 10 bases. The CDR3 contains 18 residues. V dropped 3 bases and J dropped 4; count of bases not matched to a gene: 15. Germline loops: CDR1 SGHDT, CDR2 YYEEEE.

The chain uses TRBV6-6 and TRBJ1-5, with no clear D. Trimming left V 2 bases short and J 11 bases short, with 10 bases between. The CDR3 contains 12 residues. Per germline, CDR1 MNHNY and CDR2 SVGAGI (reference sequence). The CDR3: CASSYPTETQHF. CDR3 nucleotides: TGTGCCAGCAGTTACCCCACAGAAACCCAGCATTTT.

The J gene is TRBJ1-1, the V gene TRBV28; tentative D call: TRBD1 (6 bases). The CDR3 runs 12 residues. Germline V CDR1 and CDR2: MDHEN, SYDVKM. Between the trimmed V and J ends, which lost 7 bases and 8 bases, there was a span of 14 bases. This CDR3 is CASTQWTAEAFF. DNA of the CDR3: TGTGCCAGCACCCAATGGACAGCGGAAGCTTTCTTT.

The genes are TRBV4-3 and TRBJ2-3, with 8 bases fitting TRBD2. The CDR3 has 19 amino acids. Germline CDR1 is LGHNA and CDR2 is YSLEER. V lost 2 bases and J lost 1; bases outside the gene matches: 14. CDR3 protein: CASSQSVIPGLGRTDTQYF. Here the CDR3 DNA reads TGCGCCAGCAGCCAATCAGTTATACCGGGACTAGGGCGCACAGATACGCAGTATTTT.

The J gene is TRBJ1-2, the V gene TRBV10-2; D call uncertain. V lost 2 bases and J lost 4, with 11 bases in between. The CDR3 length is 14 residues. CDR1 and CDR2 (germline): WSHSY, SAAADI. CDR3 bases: TGCGCCAGCAGTGAGCCGGTATCAGGCTATGGCTACACCTTC. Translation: CASSEPVSGYGYTF.